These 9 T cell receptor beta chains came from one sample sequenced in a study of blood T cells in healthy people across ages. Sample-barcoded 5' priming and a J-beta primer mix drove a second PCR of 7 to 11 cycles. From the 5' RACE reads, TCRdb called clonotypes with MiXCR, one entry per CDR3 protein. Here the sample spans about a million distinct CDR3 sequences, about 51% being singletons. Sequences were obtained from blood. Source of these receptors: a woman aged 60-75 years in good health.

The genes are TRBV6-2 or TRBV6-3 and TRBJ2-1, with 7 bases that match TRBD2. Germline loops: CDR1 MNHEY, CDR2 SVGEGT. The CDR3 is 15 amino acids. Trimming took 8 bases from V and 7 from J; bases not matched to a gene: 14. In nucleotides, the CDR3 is TGTGCCAGCGCGAGAGCGGGACCCCGACCGAATGAGCAGTTCTTC. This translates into CASARAGPRPNEQFF.

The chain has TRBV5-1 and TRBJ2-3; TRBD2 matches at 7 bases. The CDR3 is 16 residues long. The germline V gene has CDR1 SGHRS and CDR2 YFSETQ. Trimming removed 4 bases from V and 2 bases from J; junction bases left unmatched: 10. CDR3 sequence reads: CASSNGASGATDTQYF. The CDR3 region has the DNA TGCGCCAGCAGCAATGGAGCTAGCGGTGCCACAGATACGCAGTATTTT.

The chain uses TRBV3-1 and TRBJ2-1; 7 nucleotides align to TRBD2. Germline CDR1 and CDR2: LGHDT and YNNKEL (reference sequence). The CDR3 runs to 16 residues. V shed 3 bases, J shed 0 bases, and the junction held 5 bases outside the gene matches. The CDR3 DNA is TGTGCCAGCAGCCAGGCGGGAGCTCCCTCCTACAATGAGCAGTTCTTC. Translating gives CASSQAGAPSYNEQFF.

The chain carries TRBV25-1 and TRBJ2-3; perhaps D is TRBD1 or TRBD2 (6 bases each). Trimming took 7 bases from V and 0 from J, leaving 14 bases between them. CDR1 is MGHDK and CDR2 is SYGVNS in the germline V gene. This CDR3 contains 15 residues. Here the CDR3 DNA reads TGTGCCAGCACCAGAGGGGGGCGTAGCACAGATACGCAGTATTTT. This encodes CASTRGGRSTDTQYF.

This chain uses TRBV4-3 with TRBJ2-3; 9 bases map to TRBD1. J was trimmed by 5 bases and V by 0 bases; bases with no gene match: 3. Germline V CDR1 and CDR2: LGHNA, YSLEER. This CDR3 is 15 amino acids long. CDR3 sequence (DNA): TGCGCCAGCAGCCAAGATAGACAGGGGGGAGATACGCAGTATTTT. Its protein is CASSQDRQGGDTQYF.

The CDR3 region has the DNA TGCAGTGCTAGGTTGGGGGGGAGCTACGAGCAGTACTTC. Translation gives CSARLGGSYEQYF. The gene calls are TRBV20-1 and TRBJ2-5, with 7 bases lining up with TRBD2. The end of the DNA aligns better with TRBJ2-7, so the J call may be wrong. CDR3 length: 13 residues. CDR1 DFQATT and CDR2 SNEGSKA come from the germline V gene (reference sequence).

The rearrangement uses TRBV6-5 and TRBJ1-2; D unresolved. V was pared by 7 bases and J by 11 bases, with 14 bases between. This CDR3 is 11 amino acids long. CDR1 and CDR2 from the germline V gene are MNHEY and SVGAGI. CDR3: CASTRGGSYTF. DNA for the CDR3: TGTGCCAGCACCCGAGGTGGCAGTTACACCTTC.

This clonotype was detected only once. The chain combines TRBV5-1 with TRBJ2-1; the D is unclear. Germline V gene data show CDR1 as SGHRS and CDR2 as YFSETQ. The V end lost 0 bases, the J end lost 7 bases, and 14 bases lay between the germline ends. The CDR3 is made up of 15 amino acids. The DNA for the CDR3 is TGCGCCAGCAGCTTGGTGTTTACCCAAGGGAATGAGCAGTTCTTC. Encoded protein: CASSLVFTQGNEQFF.

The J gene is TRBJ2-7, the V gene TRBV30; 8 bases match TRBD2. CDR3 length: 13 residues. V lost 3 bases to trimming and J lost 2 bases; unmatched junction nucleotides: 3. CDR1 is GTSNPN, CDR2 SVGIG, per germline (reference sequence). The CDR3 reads CAWSTGLAYEQYF. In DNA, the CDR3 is TGTGCCTGGAGCACGGGACTAGCCTACGAGCAGTACTTC.